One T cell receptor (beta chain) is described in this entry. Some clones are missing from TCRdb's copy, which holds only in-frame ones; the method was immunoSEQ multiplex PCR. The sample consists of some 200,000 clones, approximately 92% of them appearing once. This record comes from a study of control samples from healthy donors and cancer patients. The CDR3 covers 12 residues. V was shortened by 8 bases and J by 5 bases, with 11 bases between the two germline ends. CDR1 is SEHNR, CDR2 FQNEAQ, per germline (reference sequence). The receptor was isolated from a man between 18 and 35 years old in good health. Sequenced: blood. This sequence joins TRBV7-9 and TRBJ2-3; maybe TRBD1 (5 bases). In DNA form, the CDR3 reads TGTGCCAGCGCCAGGGTCCGAGATACGCAGTATTTT. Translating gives CASARVRDTQYF.